Listed below are T cell receptor beta chains from one sample, sequenced in a study of T-cell reconstitution after alpha-beta-depleted transplantation in children. TCRdb reprocessed the PCR reads with MiXCR, giving one entry per CDR3 protein. The sample gives fewer than 700,000 distinct CDR3 sequences, roughly 13% of which show up once; over 2% is in the top ten. The sequencing used PBMCs, mostly from graft donor cells, collected 360 days after TCRalphabeta/CD19-depleted stem cell transplant. These receptors originate from a male patient younger than 18 who had a stem cell transplant for acute myeloid leukemia, so the T cells may come from the graft donor. The conserved cysteine and the conserved F or W are not part of the CDR3 here. Each record gives: J gene, V gene, clone size, CDR3 protein. Clone size is shown for a subset of rows, as once, few, many or a class of expanded clone.

>TRBJ2-7|TRBV7-9|few
ASSPGRSGDEQY
>TRBJ2-2|TRBV28|.
ASKGWLAGLANTGELF
>TRBJ2-1|TRBV24-1|.
ATSDLRAVNNEQF
>TRBJ2-2|TRBV28|few
ASSWQGALFLKNTGELF
>TRBJ2-7|TRBV20-1|.
SASNPGTGVSYEQY
>TRBJ2-2|TRBV20-1|.
SAREGPLAANTGELF
>TRBJ2-1|TRBV12-3/TRBV12-4|many
ASSPRTSGYNEQF
>TRBJ2-3|TRBV4-3|few
ASSQVSWRVDTQY
>TRBJ2-5|TRBV20-1|.
SASPHGLQETQY
>TRBJ2-7|TRBV5-4|many
ASSLNPGGIMDEQY
>TRBJ2-7|TRBV5-1|many
ASSLAKGEQY
>TRBJ2-2|TRBV27|.
ASSLLGGLAGTTGELF